This T cell receptor beta chain was profiled in a study of identical twins. General study results and limits: Compared with unrelated sharing, twin-shared out-of-frame alpha sequences had more low-probability sequences.

The CDR3 runs to 14 residues. J lost 3 bases, V lost 6 bases, and 2 bases had no gene match. Germline CDR1 MNHEY, CDR2 SMNVEV (reference sequence). TCRdb re-called the 5' RACE reads through MiXCR, storing one row per CDR3 protein. The table includes hundreds of thousands of distinct CDR3 sequences, approximately 22% detected once. This clonotype came up a few times. Its specificity is not known. These data were likewise used in another study, on T cells expressing NK-cell markers. From that second work: Each of several donors carried dominant NKG2C+ clonotypes accounting for about 1.0-7.5% of CD8+ T cells. In a handful of donors, these clonotypes also led the CD3+CD56-NKG2C+ fraction.

The sequenced material came from PBMCs. The rearrangement links TRBV27 to TRBJ2-7; 13 bases are shared with TRBD2. The source is a woman younger than 35 in good health. CDR3 in amino acids: CASRLAGGIYEQYF. CDR3 nucleotide sequence: TGTGCCAGCAGACTAGCGGGGGGGATCTACGAGCAGTACTTC.